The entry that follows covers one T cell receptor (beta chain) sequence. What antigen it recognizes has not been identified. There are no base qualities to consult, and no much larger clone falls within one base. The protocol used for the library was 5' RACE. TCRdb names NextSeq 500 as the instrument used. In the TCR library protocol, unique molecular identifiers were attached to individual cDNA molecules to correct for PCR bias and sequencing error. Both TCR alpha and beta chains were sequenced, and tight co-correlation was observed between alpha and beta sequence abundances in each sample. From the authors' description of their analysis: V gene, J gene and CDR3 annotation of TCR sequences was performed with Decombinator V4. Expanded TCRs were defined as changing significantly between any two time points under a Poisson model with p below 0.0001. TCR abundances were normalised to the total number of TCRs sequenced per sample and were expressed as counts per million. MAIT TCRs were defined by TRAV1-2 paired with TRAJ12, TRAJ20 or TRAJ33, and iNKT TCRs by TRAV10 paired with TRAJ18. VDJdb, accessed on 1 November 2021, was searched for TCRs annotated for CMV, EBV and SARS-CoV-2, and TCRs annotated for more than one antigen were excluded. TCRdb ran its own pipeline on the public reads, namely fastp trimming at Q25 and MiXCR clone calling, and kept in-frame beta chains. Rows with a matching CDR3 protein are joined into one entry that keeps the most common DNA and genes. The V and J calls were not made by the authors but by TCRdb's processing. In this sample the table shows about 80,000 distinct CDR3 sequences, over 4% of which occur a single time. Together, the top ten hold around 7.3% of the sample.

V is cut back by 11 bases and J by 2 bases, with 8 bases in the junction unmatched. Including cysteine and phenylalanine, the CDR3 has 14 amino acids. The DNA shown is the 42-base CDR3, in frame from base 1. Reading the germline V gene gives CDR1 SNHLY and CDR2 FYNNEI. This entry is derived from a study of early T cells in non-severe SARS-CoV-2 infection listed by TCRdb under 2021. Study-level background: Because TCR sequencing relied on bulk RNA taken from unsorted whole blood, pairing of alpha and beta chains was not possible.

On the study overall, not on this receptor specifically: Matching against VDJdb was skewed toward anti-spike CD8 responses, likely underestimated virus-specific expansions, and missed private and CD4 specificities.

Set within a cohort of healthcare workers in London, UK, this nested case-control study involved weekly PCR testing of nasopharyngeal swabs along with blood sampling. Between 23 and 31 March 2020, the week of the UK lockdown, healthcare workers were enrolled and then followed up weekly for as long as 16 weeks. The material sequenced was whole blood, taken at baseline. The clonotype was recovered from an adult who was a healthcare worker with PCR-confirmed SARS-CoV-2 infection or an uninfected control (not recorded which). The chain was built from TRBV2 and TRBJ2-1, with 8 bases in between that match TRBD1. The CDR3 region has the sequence CAGMTGVTYNEQFF. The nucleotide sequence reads TGTGCCGGAATGACAGGGGTGACCTACAATGAGCAGTTCTTC.